The T cell receptor (beta chain) under discussion was sequenced for a study of CD8 T cells in ankylosing spondylitis. With 7 bases removed from V and 9 bases from J, the gap between germline ends came to 19 bases. This CDR3 comprises 15 residues. Ten or more counts support this clonotype. Its antigen is still unknown. Study results and caveats: What seemed typical of ankylosing spondylitis blood was a TCR beta motif built from under 10 highly homologous variants. Those disease-linked clones were CD8+; they were also relatively rare in peripheral blood.

Each CDR3 protein is one row after TCRdb ran MiXCR on the 5' RACE reads. The sample lists 250,000 to 350,000 distinct CDR3 sequences; around 21% were seen once. The TCR was taken from a female donor with ankylosing spondylitis or in good health (not recorded which). The sample comprised blood, either unsorted or a sorted T cell fraction (not recorded which). This chain connects TRBV12-3 or TRBV12-4 to TRBJ1-6; D is uncertain. CDR3 protein: CASTDNPGSSSPLHF. The CDR3 DNA sequence: TGTGCCAGCACCGACAACCCGGGTAGCAGTTCACCCCTCCACTTT.